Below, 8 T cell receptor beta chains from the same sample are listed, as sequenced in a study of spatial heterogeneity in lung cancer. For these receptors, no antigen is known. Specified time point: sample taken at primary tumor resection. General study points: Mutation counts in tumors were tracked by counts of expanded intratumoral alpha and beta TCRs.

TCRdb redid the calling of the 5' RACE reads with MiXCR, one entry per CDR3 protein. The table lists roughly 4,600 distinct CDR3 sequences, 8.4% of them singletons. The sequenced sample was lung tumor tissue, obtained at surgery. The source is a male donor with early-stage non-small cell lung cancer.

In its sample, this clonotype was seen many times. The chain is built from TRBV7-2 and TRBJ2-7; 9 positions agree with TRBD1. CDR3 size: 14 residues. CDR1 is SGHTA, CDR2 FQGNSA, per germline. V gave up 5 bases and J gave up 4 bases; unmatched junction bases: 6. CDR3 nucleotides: TGTGCCAGCAGCCCCCGACAGGGGGTTTACGAGCAGTACTTC. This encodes CASSPRQGVYEQYF.

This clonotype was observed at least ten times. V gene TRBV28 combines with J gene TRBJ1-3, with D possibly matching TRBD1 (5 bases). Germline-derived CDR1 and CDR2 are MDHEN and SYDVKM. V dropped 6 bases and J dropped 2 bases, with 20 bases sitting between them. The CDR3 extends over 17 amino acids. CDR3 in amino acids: CASRTPPGQVAGNTIYF. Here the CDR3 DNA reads TGTGCCAGCAGAACACCGCCAGGGCAAGTTGCTGGAAACACCATATATTTT.

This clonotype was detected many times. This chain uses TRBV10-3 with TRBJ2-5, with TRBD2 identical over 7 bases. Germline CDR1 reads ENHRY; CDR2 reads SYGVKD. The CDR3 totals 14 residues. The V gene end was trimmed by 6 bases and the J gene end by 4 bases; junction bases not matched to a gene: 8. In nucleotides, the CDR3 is TGTGCCATCAGAGACAGTTTAGCGGGAGAGACCCAGTACTTC. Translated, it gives CAIRDSLAGETQYF.

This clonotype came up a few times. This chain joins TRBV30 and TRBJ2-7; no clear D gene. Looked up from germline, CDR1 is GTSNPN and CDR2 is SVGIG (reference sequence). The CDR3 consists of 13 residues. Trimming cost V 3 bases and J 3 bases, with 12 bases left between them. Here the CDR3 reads CAWSQAGGYEQYF. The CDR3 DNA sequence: TGTGCCTGGAGCCAGGCAGGTGGCTACGAGCAGTACTTC.

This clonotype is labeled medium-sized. CDR3 sequence (DNA): TGTGCCATCACCCCAGATGGAAACACCATATATTTT. Encoded protein: CAITPDGNTIYF. The V call is TRBV10-3, the J call TRBJ1-3; D remains unclear. CDR1 is ENHRY, CDR2 SYGVKD, per germline. The V end was cut by 7 bases, the J end by 3 bases, with 7 bases between. This CDR3 region has 12 residues.

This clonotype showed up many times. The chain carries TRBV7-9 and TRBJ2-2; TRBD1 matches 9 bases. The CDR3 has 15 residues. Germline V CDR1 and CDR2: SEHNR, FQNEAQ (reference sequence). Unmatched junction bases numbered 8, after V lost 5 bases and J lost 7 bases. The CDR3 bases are TGTGCCAGCAGCCCTTGGACAGGGGATGACGGGGAGCTGTTTTTT. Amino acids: CASSPWTGDDGELFF.

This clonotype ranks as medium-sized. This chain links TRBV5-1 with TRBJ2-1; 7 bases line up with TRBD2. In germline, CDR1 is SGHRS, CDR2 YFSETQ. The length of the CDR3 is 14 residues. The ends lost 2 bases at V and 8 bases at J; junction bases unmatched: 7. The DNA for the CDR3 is TGCGCCAGCAGCTTAGCGGGGTTTGGCGATGAGCAGTTCTTC. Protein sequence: CASSLAGFGDEQFF.

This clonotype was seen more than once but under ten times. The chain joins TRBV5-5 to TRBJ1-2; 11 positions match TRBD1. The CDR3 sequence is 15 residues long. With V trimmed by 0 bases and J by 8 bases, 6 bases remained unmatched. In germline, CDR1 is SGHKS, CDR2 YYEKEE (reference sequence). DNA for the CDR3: TGTGCCAGCAGCTTGGACTCCGGGACAGGGGGAGGCTACACCTTC. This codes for CASSLDSGTGGGYTF.